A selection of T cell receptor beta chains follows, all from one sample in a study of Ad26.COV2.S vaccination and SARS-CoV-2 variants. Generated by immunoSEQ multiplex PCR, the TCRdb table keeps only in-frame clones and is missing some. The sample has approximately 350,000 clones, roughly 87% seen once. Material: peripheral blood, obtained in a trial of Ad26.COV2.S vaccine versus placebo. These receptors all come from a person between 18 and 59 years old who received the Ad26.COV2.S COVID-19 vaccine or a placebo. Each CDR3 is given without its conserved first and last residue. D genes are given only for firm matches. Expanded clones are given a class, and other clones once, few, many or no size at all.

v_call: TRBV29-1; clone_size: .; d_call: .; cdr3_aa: SALTGRTEAF
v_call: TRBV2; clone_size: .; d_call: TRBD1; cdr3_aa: ASSGTGKQPQH
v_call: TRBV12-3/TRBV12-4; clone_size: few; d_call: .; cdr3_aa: ASSRTANTEAF
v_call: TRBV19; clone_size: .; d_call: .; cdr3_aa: ASSNLGANVLT
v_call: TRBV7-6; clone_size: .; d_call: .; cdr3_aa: ASSSARGGYT
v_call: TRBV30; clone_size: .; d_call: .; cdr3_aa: AWSQETQY
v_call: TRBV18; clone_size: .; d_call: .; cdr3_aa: ASSPLKVQETQY
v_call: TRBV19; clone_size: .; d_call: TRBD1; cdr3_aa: ASKTGLDTGELF
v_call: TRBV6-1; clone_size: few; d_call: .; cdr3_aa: ASREWKIQSEKLF
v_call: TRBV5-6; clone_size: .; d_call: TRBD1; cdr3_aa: ASSFGTGTGAYEQY
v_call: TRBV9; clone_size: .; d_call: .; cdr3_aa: ASSSLGSTDTQY
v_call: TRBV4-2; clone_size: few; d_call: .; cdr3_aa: ASSLGQGGSPLH
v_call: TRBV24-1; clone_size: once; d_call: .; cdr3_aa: ATSDGGNQPQH
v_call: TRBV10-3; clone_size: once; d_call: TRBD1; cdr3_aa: AISPGTANEKLF
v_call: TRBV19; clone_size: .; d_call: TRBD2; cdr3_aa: ASSITISGDEQF
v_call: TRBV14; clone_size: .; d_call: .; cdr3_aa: ASSQGLLFNYGYT
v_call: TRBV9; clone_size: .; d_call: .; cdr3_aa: ASSVEVGELF
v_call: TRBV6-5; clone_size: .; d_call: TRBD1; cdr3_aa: ASSYWGQGGFQAF
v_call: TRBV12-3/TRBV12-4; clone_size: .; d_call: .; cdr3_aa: ASKHSVSEKLF
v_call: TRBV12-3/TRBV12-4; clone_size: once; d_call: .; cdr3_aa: ASSQRPGYEQY
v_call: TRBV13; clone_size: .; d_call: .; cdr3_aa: ASSYWSRTDTQY
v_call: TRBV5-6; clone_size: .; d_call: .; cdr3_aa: ASSLIRDTSSYEQY
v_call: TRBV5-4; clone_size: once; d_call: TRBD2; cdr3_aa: ASRISGAQETQY
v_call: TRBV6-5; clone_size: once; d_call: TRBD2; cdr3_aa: ASSTSGETQY
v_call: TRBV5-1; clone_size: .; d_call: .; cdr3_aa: ASSLGGLAVPNEQF
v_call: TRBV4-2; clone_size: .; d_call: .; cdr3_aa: ASSQEITASGAGVTDTQY
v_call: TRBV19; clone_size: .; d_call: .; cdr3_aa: ASRPGQSYEQY
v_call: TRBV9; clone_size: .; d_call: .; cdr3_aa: ASSDPLGEATNEKLF
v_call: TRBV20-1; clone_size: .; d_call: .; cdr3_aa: SARDIDTQY
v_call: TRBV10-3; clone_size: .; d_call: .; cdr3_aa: AISPGPFNQPQH
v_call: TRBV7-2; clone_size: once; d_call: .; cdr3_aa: ASSSSTTDEKLF
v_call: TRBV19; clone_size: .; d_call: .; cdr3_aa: ASSIGSGYTGELF
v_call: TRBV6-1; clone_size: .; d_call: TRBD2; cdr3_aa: ASSEALASGGSTDTQY
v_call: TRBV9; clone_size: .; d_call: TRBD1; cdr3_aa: ASSVTGTAYNEQF
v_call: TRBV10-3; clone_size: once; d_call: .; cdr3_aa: AISHGTAMNTEAF
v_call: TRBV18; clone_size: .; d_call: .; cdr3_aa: ASSRSEGNSNQPQH
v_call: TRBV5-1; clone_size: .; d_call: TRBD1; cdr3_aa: ASSWDRGGEQY
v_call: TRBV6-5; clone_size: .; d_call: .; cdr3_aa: ASSRTGYEQY
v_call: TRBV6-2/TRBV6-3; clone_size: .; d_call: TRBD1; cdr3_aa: ASSRGDSPNSPLH
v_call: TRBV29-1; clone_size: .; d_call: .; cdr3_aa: SVELRESYEQY
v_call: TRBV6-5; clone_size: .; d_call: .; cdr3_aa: ASMGTGNTGELF
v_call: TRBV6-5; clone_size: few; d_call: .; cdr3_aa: ASSSQVGVYDGYT
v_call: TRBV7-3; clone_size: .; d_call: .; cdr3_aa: ASSLDSGLGRELF